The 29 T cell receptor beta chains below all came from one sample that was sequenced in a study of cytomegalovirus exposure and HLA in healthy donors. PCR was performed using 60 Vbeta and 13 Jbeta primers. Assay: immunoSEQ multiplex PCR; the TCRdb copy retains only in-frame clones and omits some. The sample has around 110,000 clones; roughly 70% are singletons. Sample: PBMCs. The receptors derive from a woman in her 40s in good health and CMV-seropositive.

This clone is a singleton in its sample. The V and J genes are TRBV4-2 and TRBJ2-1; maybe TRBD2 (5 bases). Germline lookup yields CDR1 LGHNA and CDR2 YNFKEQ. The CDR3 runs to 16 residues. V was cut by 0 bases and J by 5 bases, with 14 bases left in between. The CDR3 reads CASSQESSAADNEQFF. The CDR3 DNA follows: TGTGCCAGCAGCCAAGAATCGAGTGCAGCGGACAATGAGCAGTTCTTC.

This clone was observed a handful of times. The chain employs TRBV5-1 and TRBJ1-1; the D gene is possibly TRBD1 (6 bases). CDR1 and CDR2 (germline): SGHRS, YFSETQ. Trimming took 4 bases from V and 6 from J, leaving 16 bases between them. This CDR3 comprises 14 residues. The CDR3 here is CASSPEQGWSEAFF. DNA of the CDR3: TGCGCCAGCAGCCCGGAACAGGGATGGTCTGAAGCTTTCTTT.

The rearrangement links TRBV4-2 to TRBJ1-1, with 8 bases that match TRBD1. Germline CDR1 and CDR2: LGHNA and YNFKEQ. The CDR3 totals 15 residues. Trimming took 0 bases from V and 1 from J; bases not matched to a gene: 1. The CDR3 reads CASSQDGQGNTEAFF. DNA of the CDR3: TGTGCCAGCAGCCAAGATGGACAGGGGAACACTGAAGCTTTCTTT.

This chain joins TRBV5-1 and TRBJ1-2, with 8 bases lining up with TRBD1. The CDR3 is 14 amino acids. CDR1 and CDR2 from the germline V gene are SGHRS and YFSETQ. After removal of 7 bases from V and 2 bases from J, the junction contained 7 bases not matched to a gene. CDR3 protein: CASSEQGANYGYTF. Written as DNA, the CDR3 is TGCGCCAGCTCGGAGCAGGGGGCCAACTATGGCTACACCTTC.

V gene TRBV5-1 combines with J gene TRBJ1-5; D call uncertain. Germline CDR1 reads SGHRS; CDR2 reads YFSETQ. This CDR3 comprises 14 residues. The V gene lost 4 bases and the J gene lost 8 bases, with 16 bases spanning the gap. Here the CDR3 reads CASSPGREREPQHF. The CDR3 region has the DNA TGCGCCAGCAGCCCCGGACGGGAGAGGGAGCCCCAGCATTTT.

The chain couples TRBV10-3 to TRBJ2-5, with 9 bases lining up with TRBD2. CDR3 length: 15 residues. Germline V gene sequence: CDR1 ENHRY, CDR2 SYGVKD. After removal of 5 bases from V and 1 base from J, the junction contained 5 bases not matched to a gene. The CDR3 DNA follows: TGTGCCATCAGTTCGCGGGGGGGTCTCCAAGAGACCCAGTACTTC. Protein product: CAISSRGGLQETQYF.

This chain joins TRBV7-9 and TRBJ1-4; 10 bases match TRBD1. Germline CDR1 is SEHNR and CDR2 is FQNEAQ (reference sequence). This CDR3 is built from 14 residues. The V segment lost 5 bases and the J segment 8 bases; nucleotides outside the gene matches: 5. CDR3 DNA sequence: TGTGCCAGCAGCCGACAGGGGGCCCAGGAAAAACTGTTTTTT. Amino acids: CASSRQGAQEKLFF.

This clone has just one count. CDR3 residues: CASSLEASGAPTQETQYF. Here the CDR3 DNA reads TGCGCCAGCAGCTTGGAGGCTAGCGGGGCACCGACACAAGAGACCCAGTACTTC. V usage is TRBV5-1 and J usage is TRBJ2-5; TRBD2 aligns across 9 bases. Germline V gene data show CDR1 as SGHRS and CDR2 as YFSETQ. V trimming: 0 bases; J trimming: 2 bases; junction bases outside the gene matches: 11. CDR3 size: 18 residues. The full variable domain, completed using reference TRBV5-1 and TRBJ2-5, is KAGVTQTPRYLIKTRGQQVTLSCSPISGHRSVSWYQQTPGQGLQFLFEYFSETQRNKGNFPGRFSGRQFSNSRSEMNVSTLELGDSALYLCASSLEASGAPTQETQYFGPGTRLLVL.

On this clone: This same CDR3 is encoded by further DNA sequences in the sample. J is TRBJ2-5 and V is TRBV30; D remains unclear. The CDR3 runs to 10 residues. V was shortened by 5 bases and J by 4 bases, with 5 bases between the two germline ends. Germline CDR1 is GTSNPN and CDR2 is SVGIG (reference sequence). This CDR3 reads CAWGRETQYF. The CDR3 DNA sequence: TGTGCCTGGGGCCGAGAGACCCAGTACTTC.

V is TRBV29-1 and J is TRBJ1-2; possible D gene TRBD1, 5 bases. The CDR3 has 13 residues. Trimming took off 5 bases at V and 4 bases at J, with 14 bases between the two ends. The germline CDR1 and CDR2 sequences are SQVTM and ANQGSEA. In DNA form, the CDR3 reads TGCAGCGTTCGGCTCCCCCAGGGCTATGGCTACACCTTC. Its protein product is CSVRLPQGYGYTF.

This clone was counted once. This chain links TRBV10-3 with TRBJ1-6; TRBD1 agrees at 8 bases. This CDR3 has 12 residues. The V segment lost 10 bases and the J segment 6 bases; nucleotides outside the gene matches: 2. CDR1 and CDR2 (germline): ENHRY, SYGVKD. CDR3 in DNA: TGTGCCACTACAGGGGGTAATTCACCCCTCCACTTT. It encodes CATTGGNSPLHF.

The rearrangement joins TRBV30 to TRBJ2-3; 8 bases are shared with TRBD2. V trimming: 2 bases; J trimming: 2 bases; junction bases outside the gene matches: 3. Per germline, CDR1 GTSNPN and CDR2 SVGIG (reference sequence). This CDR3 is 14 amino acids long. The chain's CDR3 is CAWSQGLVTDTQYF. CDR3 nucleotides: TGTGCCTGGAGTCAGGGACTAGTCACAGATACGCAGTATTTT.

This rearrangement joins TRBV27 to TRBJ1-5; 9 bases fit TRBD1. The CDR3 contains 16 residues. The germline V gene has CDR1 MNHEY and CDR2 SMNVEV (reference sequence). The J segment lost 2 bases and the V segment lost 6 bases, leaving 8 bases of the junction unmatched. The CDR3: CASSRTGGRGNQPQHF. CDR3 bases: TGTGCCAGCAGCCGTACAGGGGGCAGAGGCAATCAGCCCCAGCATTTT.

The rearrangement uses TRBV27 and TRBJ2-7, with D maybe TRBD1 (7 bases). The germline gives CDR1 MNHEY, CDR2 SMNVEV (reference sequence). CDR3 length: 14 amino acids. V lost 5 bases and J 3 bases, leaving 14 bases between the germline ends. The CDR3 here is CASSAPGDSYEQYF. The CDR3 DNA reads TGTGCCAGCAGTGCTCCGGGGGACAGCTACGAGCAGTACTTC.

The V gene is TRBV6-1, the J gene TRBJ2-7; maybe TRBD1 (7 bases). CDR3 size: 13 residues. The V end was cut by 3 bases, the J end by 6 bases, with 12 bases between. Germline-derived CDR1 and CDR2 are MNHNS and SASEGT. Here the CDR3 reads CASSDRGVSEQYF. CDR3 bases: TGTGCCAGCAGTGACAGGGGGGTTTCCGAGCAGTACTTC.

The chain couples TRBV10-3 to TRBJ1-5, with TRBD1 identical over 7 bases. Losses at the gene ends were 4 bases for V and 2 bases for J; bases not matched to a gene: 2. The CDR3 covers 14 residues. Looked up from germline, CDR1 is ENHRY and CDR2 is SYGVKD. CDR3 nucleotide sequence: TGTGCCATCAGTGGACAGGGTGGCAATCAGCCCCAGCATTTT. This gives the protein CAISGQGGNQPQHF.

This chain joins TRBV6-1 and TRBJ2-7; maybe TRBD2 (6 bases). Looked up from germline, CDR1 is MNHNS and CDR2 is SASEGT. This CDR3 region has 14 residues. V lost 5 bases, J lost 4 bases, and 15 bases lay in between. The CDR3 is CASSLTEGQYEQYF. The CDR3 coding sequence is TGTGCCAGCAGTCTGACGGAGGGTCAATACGAGCAGTACTTC.

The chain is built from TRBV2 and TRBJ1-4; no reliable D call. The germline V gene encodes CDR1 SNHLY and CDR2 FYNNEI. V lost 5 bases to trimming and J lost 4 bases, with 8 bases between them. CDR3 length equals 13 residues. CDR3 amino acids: CASSLEFNEKLFF. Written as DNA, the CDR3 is TGTGCCAGCAGTTTGGAGTTTAATGAAAAACTGTTTTTT. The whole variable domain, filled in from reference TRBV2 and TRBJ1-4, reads EPEVTQTPSHQVTQMGQEVILRCVPISNHLYFYWYRQILGQKVEFLVSFYNNEISEKSEIFDDQFSVERPDGSNFTLKIRSTKLEDSAMYFCASSLEFNEKLFFGSGTQLSVL.

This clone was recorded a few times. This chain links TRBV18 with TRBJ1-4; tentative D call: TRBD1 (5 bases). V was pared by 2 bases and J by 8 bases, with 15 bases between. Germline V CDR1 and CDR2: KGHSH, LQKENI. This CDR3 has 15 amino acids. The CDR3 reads CASSPRARVEEKLFF. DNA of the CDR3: TGTGCCAGCTCACCAAGGGCCAGGGTGGAGGAAAAACTGTTTTTT. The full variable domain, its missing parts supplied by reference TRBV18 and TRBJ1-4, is NAGVMQNPRHLVRRRGQEARLRCSPMKGHSHVYWYRQLPEEGLKFMVYLQKENIIDESGMPKERFSAEFPKEGPSILRIQQVVRGDSAAYFCASSPRARVEEKLFFGSGTQLSVL.

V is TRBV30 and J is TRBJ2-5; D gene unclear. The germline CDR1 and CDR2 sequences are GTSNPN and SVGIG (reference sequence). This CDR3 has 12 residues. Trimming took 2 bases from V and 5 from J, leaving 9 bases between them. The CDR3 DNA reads TGTGCCTGGAGTCCGGGTGGCGAGACCCAGTACTTC. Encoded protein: CAWSPGGETQYF.

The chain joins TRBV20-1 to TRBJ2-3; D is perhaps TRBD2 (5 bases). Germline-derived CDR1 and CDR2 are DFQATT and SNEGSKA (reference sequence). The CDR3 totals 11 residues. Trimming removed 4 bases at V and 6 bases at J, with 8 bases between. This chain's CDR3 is CSAKTGDTQYF. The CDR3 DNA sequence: TGCAGTGCTAAAACGGGGGATACGCAGTATTTT.

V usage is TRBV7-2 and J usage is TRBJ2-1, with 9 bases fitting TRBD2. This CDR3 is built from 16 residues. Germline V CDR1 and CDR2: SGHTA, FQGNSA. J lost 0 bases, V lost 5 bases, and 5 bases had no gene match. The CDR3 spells CASSSSGGVSYNEQFF. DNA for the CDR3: TGTGCCAGCAGCAGTAGCGGGGGCGTCTCCTACAATGAGCAGTTCTTC.

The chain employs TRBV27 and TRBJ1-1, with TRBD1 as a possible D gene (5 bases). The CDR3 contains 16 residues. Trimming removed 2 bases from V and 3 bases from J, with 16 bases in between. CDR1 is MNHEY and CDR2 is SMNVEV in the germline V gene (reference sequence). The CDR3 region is CASSLKGYRAYTEAFF. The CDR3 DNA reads TGTGCCAGCAGTTTAAAGGGGTACCGAGCCTACACTGAAGCTTTCTTT.

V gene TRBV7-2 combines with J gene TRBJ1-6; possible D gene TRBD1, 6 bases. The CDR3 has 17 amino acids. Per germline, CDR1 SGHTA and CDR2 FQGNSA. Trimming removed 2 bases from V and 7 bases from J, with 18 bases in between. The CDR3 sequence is CASSLWGGASGNSPLHF. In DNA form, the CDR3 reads TGTGCCAGCAGCTTATGGGGGGGGGCGTCGGGGAATTCACCCCTCCACTTT.

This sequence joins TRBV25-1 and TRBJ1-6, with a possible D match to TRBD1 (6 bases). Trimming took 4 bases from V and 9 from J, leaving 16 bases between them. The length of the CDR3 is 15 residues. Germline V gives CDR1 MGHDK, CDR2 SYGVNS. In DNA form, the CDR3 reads TGTGCCAGCAGTGCCTATCAGGGACATACTTCACCCCTCCACTTT. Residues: CASSAYQGHTSPLHF.

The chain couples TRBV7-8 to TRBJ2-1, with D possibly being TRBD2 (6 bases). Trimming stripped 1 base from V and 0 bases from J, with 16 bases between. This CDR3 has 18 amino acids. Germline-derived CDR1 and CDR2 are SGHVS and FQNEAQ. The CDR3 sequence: CASSLGAGLYSSYNEQFF. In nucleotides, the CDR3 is TGTGCCAGCAGCTTAGGGGCGGGGCTTTATAGCTCCTACAATGAGCAGTTCTTC.

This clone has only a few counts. CDR3 sequence (DNA): TGCGCCAGCAGCCAAGGATGGGGACACACCTACGAGCAGTACTTC. Protein product: CASSQGWGHTYEQYF. This sequence joins TRBV4-1 and TRBJ2-7, with D possibly matching TRBD1 (6 bases). This CDR3 spans 15 amino acids. From germline, CDR1 is MGHRA and CDR2 YSYEKL. The ends were cut back, 1 base at V and 2 bases at J, with 12 bases in the middle.

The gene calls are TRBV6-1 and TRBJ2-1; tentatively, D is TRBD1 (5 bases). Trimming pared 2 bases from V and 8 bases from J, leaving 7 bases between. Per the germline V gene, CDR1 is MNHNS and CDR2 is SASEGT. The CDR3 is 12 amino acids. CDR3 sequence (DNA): TGTGCCAGCAGTGAAACAGGCCATGAGCAGTTCTTC. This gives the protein CASSETGHEQFF.

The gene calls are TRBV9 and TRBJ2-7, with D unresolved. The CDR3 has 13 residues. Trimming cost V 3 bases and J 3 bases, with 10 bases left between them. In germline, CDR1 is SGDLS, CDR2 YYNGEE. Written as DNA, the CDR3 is TGTGCCAGCAGCGCCGCCGGCGGCTACGAGCAGTACTTC. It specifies CASSAAGGYEQYF.